Here is one T cell receptor (beta chain) with its context. Its target is not known. This sample was taken from a study of lymphopenia after photon versus proton radiotherapy. Study outcomes and limitations: A bigger post-nadir fall in TCR diversity correlated inversely with survival time in deceased patients. Post-nadir diversity loss with photons came from oligoclonal expansion, particularly CD8+ Temra cells.

Trimming left V 5 bases short and J 3 bases short, with 11 bases between. The CDR3 has 13 amino acids. Germline lookup yields CDR1 MNHEY and CDR2 SVGAGI. TCRdb keeps only in-frame clones here, not all; method: immunoSEQ multiplex PCR. Among fewer than 20,000 clones listed, under 95% were seen once. The clonotype originates from a woman aged 40-49 years with cholangiocarcinoma. This chain connects TRBV6-5 to TRBJ2-7; maybe TRBD2 (5 bases). Sample: peripheral blood, taken from a patient treated with photon-based radiotherapy. Here the CDR3 reads CASSPGLLYEQYF. Here the CDR3 DNA reads TGTGCCAGCAGTCCCGGACTCCTCTACGAGCAGTACTTC.